Presented here are 24 T cell receptor beta chains from one specimen sequenced in a study of T cell changes during pregnancy in multiple sclerosis. Clones were read by immunoSEQ multiplex PCR, and TCRdb kept only the in-frame ones, dropping some. The sample carries around 33,000 clones, roughly nine tenths recorded once. The specimen was peripheral blood, collected in the third trimester of pregnancy. The source of these receptors is a female donor in good health, enrolled as a control in a pregnancy study.

In this sample, this clone turned up once. The rearrangement links TRBV7-3 to TRBJ2-1; 9 bases map to TRBD1. Germline-derived CDR1 and CDR2 are SGHTA and FQGTGA. V shed 0 bases, J shed 7 bases, and the junction held 7 bases outside the gene matches. This CDR3 is 16 amino acids long. CDR3 in DNA: TGTGCCAGCAGCTTAACGACACAGGGGGCTGGGAATGAGCAGTTCTTC. This gives the protein CASSLTTQGAGNEQFF.

The chain's CDR3 is CASSLGQGQRTDTQYF. The CDR3 nucleotides are TGCGCCAGCAGCTTAGGACAGGGCCAACGCACAGATACGCAGTATTTT. The chain links TRBV5-1 to TRBJ2-3, with 8 bases identical to TRBD1. This CDR3 contains 16 residues. The V segment lost 2 bases and the J segment 1 base; nucleotides outside the gene matches: 6. From germline, CDR1 is SGHRS and CDR2 YFSETQ.

In this sample, this clone turned up once. The chain carries TRBV5-1 and TRBJ2-2; 10 nucleotides match TRBD2. This CDR3 has 17 amino acids. Germline loops: CDR1 SGHRS, CDR2 YFSETQ. The trim removed 6 bases at V and 6 bases at J, leaving 14 bases unmatched. CDR3 protein: CASTPGSGRTLPGELFF. CDR3 in DNA: TGCGCCAGCACCCCGGGTAGCGGGAGGACCTTACCCGGGGAGCTGTTTTTT.

The V call is TRBV5-1, the J call TRBJ1-3; 7 bases line up with TRBD1. The CDR3 covers 15 residues. J gave up 1 base and V 4 bases, and 5 bases lay outside the gene matches. Germline CDR1 is SGHRS and CDR2 is YFSETQ. In DNA, the CDR3 is TGCGCCAGCAGCCCGTTGACAGGGTCTGGAAACACCATATATTTT. Its protein is CASSPLTGSGNTIYF. Full variable domain (remainder filled in from reference TRBV5-1 and TRBJ1-3): KAGVTQTPRYLIKTRGQQVTLSCSPISGHRSVSWYQQTPGQGLQFLFEYFSETQRNKGNFPGRFSGRQFSNSRSEMNVSTLELGDSALYLCASSPLTGSGNTIYFGEGSWLTVV.

This clone was detected once. The chain is built from TRBV19 and TRBJ2-5, with TRBD2 as a possible D gene (7 bases). Deletions cut 4 bases from V and 5 bases from J, with 14 bases between. CDR1 is LNHDA, CDR2 SQIVND, per germline (reference sequence). The CDR3 has 14 residues. The CDR3 here is CASSSGGVWETQYF. For the CDR3, the DNA is TGTGCCAGTAGTAGCGGGGGCGTGTGGGAGACCCAGTACTTC.

The rearrangement uses TRBV29-1 and TRBJ1-1; weak D call: TRBD1 (5 bases). The CDR3 contains 15 residues. Germline CDR1 reads SQVTM; CDR2 reads ANQGSEA. V lost 7 bases and J lost 3, with 21 bases in between. As DNA, the CDR3 is TGCAGCGCCCCTCCGCCCCAGGGTAGTCACACTGAAGCTTTCTTT. Protein sequence: CSAPPPQGSHTEAFF.

V is TRBV19 and J is TRBJ1-2; D remains unclear. This CDR3 is built from 15 residues. V lost 4 bases, J lost 4 bases, and 16 bases lay in between. The germline V gene encodes CDR1 LNHDA and CDR2 SQIVND (reference sequence). Here the CDR3 reads CASSTLNSGLYGYTF. The CDR3 DNA sequence: TGTGCCAGTAGTACCCTTAACAGTGGACTCTATGGCTACACCTTC.

V and J are TRBV6-1 and TRBJ2-4; D ambiguous. The length of the CDR3 is 15 residues. Looked up from germline, CDR1 is MNHNS and CDR2 is SASEGT. V lost 6 bases, J lost 2 bases, and 14 bases lay in between. CDR3 nucleotide sequence: TGTGCCAGCAGCGAAATAGAACTGACCAAAAACATTCAGTACTTC. Amino acids: CASSEIELTKNIQYF.

The V gene is TRBV19, the J gene TRBJ2-7, with a tentative D call TRBD2 (6 bases). V dropped 3 bases and J dropped 0 bases, with 12 bases sitting between them. Per the germline V gene, CDR1 is LNHDA and CDR2 is SQIVND (reference sequence). The CDR3 runs 15 residues. The CDR3 reads CASSITAGSSYEQYF. The CDR3 nucleotides read TGTGCCAGTAGTATTACCGCGGGATCCTCCTACGAGCAGTACTTC.

The gene calls are TRBV30 and TRBJ2-7; TRBD2 matches at 7 bases. The ends lost 0 bases at V and 7 bases at J; junction bases unmatched: 6. This CDR3 comprises 13 residues. CDR1 GTSNPN and CDR2 SVGIG come from the germline V gene (reference sequence). DNA of the CDR3: TGTGCCTGGAGTGTCGGGTCAGCGGGGGAGCAGTACTTC. Its translation: CAWSVGSAGEQYF.

This chain joins TRBV6-1 and TRBJ2-7, with 8 bases lining up with TRBD1. Germline-derived CDR1 and CDR2 are MNHNS and SASEGT. The V segment lost 4 bases and the J segment 2 bases; nucleotides outside the gene matches: 7. This CDR3 spans 15 amino acids. The CDR3: CASSVTGDPPYEQYF. The CDR3 DNA reads as TGTGCCAGCAGTGTGACAGGGGATCCTCCCTACGAGCAGTACTTC.

The V and J genes are TRBV28 and TRBJ1-1; D unclear. This CDR3 region has 12 residues. Germline CDR1 and CDR2: MDHEN and SYDVKM. V dropped 2 bases and J dropped 11 bases, with 12 bases sitting between them. The CDR3 is CASSLNEGDAFF. As DNA, the CDR3 is TGTGCCAGCAGTTTAAACGAGGGTGATGCTTTCTTT.

Concerning this clone: This sample includes further DNA sequences coding for the same CDR3. For the CDR3, the DNA is TGTGCCAGCAGTGAGGGCAGGGTGAACACTGAAGCTTTCTTT. This encodes CASSEGRVNTEAFF. This chain joins TRBV2 and TRBJ1-1; D possibly corresponds to TRBD1 (5 bases). Germline V CDR1 and CDR2: SNHLY, FYNNEI. The CDR3 runs to 14 residues. Trimming stripped 3 bases from V and 0 bases from J, with 8 bases between.

This chain joins TRBV18 and TRBJ2-7, with TRBD1 as a possible D gene (5 bases). V lost 3 bases and J 5 bases, leaving 11 bases between the germline ends. Germline CDR1 and CDR2: KGHSH and LQKENI. The CDR3 extends over 13 amino acids. The chain's CDR3 is CASSPGQVDEQYF. The DNA for the CDR3 is TGTGCCAGCTCACCGGGGCAGGTCGACGAGCAGTACTTC.

The chain couples TRBV9 to TRBJ2-1; TRBD2 matches 9 bases. Germline CDR1 is SGDLS and CDR2 is YYNGEE. This CDR3 is 19 amino acids long. V dropped 4 bases and J dropped 0; count of bases not matched to a gene: 14. In nucleotides, the CDR3 is TGTGCCAGCAGCCCAGTTGGGGGTTCGCGGGGGGGCTCCTACAATGAGCAGTTCTTC. Translation: CASSPVGGSRGGSYNEQFF.

The V gene is TRBV9, the J gene TRBJ1-2; 9 positions match TRBD1. V trimming: 4 bases; J trimming: 4 bases; junction bases outside the gene matches: 5. This CDR3 is 14 amino acids long. Germline loops: CDR1 SGDLS, CDR2 YYNGEE. The CDR3 region has the DNA TGTGCCAGCAGCCCCACGGACAGGGGCTATGGCTACACCTTC. Encoded protein: CASSPTDRGYGYTF.

This chain connects TRBV9 to TRBJ2-3; no definite D call. Trimming left V 2 bases short and J 5 bases short, with 24 bases between. CDR3 length equals 18 residues. Per germline, CDR1 SGDLS and CDR2 YYNGEE. CDR3 protein: CASSVTDVRLLRRDTQYF. CDR3 bases: TGTGCCAGCAGCGTCACCGATGTGCGGCTCCTAAGGAGAGATACGCAGTATTTT.

The chain links TRBV9 to TRBJ1-2, with 7 positions matching TRBD1. The length of the CDR3 is 13 residues. After removal of 4 bases from V and 5 bases from J, the junction contained 5 bases not matched to a gene. Germline V gives CDR1 SGDLS, CDR2 YYNGEE. This CDR3 is CASSYTGDYGYTF. The CDR3 DNA reads as TGTGCCAGCAGCTATACAGGGGATTATGGCTACACCTTC.

This clone was recorded once. The chain combines TRBV28 with TRBJ2-2; TRBD1 matches 12 bases. Germline V gene sequence: CDR1 MDHEN, CDR2 SYDVKM. This CDR3 is built from 16 residues. After removal of 4 bases from V and 7 bases from J, the junction contained 7 bases not matched to a gene. The CDR3 nucleotides read TGTGCCAGCAGTTCCCGGGACAGGGGGCTGAGCGGGGAGCTGTTTTTT. This encodes CASSSRDRGLSGELFF.

The rearrangement links TRBV4-2 to TRBJ2-7, with 7 nucleotides matching TRBD2. The J segment lost 3 bases and the V segment lost 0 bases, leaving 5 bases of the junction unmatched. This CDR3 contains 15 residues. CDR1 is LGHNA, CDR2 YNFKEQ, per germline. CDR3 in DNA: TGTGCCAGCAGCCAAGATCCAGCGGGGAACTACGAGCAGTACTTC. As protein: CASSQDPAGNYEQYF.

The chain combines TRBV9 with TRBJ2-7; D may be TRBD1 (5 bases). Germline values: CDR1 SGDLS, CDR2 YYNGEE. This CDR3 spans 14 amino acids. With 4 bases removed from V and 0 bases from J, the gap between germline ends came to 11 bases. The CDR3 loop reads CASSQQDVSYEQYF. DNA for the CDR3: TGTGCCAGCAGCCAACAGGACGTCTCCTACGAGCAGTACTTC. Together with reference TRBV9 and TRBJ2-7, the CDR3 gives the full variable domain: DSGVTQTPKHLITATGQRVTLRCSPRSGDLSVYWYQQSLDQGLQFLIQYYNGEERAKGNILERFSAQQFPDLHSELNLSSLELGDSALYFCASSQQDVSYEQYFGPGTRLTVT.

This clone has just one count. The chain recombines TRBV18 with TRBJ2-5; 7 bases are shared with TRBD1. Germline values: CDR1 KGHSH, CDR2 LQKENI. Unmatched junction bases numbered 9, after V lost 3 bases and J lost 2 bases. The CDR3 spans 16 residues. CDR3 sequence (DNA): TGTGCCAGCTCACCTGACAGGGTGGGGAGTCAAGAGACCCAGTACTTC. Translated: CASSPDRVGSQETQYF. The variable domain in full, completed from reference TRBV18 and TRBJ2-5, reads NAGVMQNPRHLVRRRGQEARLRCSPMKGHSHVYWYRQLPEEGLKFMVYLQKENIIDESGMPKERFSAEFPKEGPSILRIQQVVRGDSAAYFCASSPDRVGSQETQYFGPGTRLLVL.

This rearrangement joins TRBV6-5 to TRBJ1-2, with D possibly matching TRBD1 (6 bases). The CDR3 totals 16 residues. Trimming left V 0 bases short and J 8 bases short, with 19 bases between. Germline CDR1 and CDR2: MNHEY and SVGAGI. The CDR3 DNA follows: TGTGCCAGCAGTTACTCGAGTATGAACAGGGCTGGGGGCTACACCTTC. Amino acids: CASSYSSMNRAGGYTF.

V is TRBV19 and J is TRBJ1-5; maybe TRBD1 (6 bases). With 2 bases removed from V and 7 bases from J, the gap between germline ends came to 18 bases. Germline CDR1 LNHDA, CDR2 SQIVND (reference sequence). The CDR3 extends over 16 amino acids. The CDR3 protein is CASSIRGIGVNQPQHF. Written as DNA, the CDR3 is TGTGCCAGTAGTATAAGGGGGATTGGGGTAAACCAGCCCCAGCATTTT.